Listed here is a single TCR beta chain. Sequencing used immunoSEQ multiplex PCR; TCRdb keeps in-frame clones, though not all of them. The table shows 84,000 or so clones, with 88% occurring only once. The data originate from a study of T cell responses to AZD1222 COVID-19 vaccine. The CDR3 is made up of 15 amino acids. V was shortened by 0 bases and J by 5 bases, with 16 bases between the two germline ends. Germline loops: CDR1 GTSNPN, CDR2 SVGIG (reference sequence). The chain is built from TRBV30 and TRBJ1-2; weak D call: TRBD1 (5 bases). This TCR derives from an adult in good health. Sequenced material: peripheral blood, taken on day 0 of MenACWY control vaccination. The CDR3: CAWSVGGNQGYGYTF. Here the CDR3 DNA reads TGTGCCTGGAGTGTAGGAGGGAATCAGGGTTATGGCTACACCTTC.